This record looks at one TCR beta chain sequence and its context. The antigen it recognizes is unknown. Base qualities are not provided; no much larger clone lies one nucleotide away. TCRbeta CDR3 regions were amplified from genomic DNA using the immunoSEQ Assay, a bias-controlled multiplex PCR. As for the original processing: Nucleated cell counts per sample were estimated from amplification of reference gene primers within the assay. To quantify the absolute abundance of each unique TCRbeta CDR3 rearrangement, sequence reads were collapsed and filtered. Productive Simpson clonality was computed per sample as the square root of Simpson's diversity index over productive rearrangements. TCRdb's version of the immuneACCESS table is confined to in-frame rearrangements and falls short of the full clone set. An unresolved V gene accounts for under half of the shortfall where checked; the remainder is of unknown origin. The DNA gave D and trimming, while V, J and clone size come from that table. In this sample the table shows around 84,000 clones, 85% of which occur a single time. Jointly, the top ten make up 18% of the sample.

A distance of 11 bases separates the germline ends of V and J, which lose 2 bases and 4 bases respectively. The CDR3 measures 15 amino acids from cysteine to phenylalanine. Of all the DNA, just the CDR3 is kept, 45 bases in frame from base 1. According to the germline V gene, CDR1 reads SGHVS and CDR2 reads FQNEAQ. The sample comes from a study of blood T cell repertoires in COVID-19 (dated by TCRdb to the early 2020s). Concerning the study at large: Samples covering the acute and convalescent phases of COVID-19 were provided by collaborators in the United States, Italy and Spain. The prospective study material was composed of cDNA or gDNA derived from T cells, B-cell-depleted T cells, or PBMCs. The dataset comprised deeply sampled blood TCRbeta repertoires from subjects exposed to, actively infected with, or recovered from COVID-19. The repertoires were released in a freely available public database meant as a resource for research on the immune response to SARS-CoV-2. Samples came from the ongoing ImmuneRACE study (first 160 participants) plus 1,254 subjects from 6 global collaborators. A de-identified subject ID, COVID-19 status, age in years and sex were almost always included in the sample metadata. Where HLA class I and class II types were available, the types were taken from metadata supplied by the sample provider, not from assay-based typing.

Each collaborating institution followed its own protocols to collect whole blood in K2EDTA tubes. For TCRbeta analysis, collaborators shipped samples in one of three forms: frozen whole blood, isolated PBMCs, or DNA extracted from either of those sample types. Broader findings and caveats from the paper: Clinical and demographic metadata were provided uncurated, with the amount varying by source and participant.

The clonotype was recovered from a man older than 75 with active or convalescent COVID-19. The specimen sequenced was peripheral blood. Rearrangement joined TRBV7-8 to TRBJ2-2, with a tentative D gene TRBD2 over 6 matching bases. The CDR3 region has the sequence CASSLYRGLTGELFF. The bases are TGTGCCAGCAGCTTATATCGGGGACTCACCGGGGAGCTGTTTTTT. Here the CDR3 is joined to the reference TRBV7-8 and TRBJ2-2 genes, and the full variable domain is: GAGVSQSPRYKVAKRGQDVALRCDPISGHVSLFWYQQALGQGPEFLTYFQNEAQLDKSGLPSDRFFAERPEGSVSTLKIQRTQQEDSAVYLCASSLYRGLTGELFFGEGSRLTVL.